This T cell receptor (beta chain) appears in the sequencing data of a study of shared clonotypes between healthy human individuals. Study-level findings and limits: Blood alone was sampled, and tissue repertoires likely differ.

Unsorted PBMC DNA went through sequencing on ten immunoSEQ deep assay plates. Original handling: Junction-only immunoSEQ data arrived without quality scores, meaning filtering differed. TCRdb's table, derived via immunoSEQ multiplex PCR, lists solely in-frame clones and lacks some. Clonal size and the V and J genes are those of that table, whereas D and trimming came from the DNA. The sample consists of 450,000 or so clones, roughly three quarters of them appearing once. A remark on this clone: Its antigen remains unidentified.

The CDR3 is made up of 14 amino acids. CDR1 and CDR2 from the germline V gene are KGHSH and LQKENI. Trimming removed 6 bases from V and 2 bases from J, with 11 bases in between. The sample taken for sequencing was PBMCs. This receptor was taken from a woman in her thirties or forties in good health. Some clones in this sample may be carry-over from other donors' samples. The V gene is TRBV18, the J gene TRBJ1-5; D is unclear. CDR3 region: CASSSLDGNQPQHF. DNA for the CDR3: TGTGCCAGCTCGTCCCTAGATGGCAATCAGCCCCAGCATTTT.